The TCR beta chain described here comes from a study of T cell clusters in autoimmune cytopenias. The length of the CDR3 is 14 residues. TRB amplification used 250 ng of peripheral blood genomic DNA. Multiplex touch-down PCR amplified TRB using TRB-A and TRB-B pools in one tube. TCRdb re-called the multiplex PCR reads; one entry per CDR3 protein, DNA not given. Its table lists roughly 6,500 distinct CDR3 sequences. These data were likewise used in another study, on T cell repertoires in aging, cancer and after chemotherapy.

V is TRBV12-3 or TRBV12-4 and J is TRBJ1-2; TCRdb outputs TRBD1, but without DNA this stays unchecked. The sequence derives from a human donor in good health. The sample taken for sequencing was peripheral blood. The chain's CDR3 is CASSRETGNYGYTF.